This TCR beta chain was sequenced in a study of shared clonotypes between healthy human individuals. V was pared by 5 bases and J by 1 base, with 27 bases between. The CDR3 is 20 residues long. From germline, CDR1 is LNHDA and CDR2 SQIVND (reference sequence). Sequencing used immunoSEQ multiplex PCR; TCRdb keeps in-frame clones, though not all of them. Of some 2,500,000 clones listed, around 93% are singletons. The source is a man aged 18 to 35 in good health. Some clones in this sample may be carry-over from other donors' samples. V usage is TRBV19 and J usage is TRBJ1-5, with D possibly TRBD1 on 6 matching bases. The sequenced sample consisted of naive CD4+ T cells from PBMCs. Subset meaning: CD45RA+ positively selected. The CDR3 protein is CASSPNTPNRALASNQPQHF. CDR3 bases: TGTGCCAGTAGTCCCAACACTCCGAACAGGGCCCTCGCAAGCAATCAGCCCCAGCATTTT.